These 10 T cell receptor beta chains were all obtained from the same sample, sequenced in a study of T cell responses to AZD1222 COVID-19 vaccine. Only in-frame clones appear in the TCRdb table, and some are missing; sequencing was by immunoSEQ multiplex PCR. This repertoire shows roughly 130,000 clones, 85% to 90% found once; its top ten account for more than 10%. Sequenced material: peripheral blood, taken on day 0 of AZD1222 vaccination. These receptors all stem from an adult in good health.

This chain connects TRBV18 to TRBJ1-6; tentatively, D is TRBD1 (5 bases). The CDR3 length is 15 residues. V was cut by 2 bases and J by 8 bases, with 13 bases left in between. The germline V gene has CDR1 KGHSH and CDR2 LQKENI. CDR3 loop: CASSPRTLRDSPLHF. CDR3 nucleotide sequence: TGTGCCAGCTCACCAAGGACACTGCGGGATTCACCCCTCCACTTT.

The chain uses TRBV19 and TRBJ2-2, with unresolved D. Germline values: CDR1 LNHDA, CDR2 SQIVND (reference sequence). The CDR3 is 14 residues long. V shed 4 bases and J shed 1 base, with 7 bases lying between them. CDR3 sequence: CASSRQKNTGELFF. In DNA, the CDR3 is TGTGCCAGTAGTAGACAAAAGAACACCGGGGAGCTGTTTTTT.

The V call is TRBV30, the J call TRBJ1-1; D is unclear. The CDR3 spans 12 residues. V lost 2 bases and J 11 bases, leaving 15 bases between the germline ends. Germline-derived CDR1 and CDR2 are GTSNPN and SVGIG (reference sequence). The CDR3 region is CAWSPQGGGAFF. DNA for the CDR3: TGTGCCTGGAGTCCCCAAGGCGGAGGGGCTTTCTTT.

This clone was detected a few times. The CDR3 sequence is CASSRTGTEKLFF. In DNA form, the CDR3 reads TGTGCCAGCAGCCGGACAGGGACTGAAAAACTGTTTTTT. The chain joins TRBV27 to TRBJ1-4; 8 positions match TRBD1. With V trimmed by 6 bases and J by 7 bases, 4 bases remained unmatched. Germline lookup yields CDR1 MNHEY and CDR2 SMNVEV (reference sequence). The CDR3 totals 13 residues.

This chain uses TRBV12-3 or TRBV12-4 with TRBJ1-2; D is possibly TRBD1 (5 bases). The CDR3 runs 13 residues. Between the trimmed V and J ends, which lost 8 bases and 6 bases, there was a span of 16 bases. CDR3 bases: TGTGCCAGCGTCCTTGGGGGAGAGGATGGCTACACCTTC. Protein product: CASVLGGEDGYTF.

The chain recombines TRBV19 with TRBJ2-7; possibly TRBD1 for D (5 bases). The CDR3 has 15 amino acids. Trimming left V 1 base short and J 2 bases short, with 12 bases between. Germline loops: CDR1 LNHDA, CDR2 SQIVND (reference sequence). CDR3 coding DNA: TGTGCCAGTAGTATAGGGCGGTCAGGGCCCTACGAGCAGTACTTC. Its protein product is CASSIGRSGPYEQYF.

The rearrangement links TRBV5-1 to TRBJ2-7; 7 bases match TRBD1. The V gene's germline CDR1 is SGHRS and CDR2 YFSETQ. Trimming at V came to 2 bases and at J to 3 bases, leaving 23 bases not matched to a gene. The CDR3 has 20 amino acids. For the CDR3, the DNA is TGCGCCAGCAGCTTAGGGTTCCGGACAGGTACTTCTGGGGCCCTCTACGAGCAGTACTTC. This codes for CASSLGFRTGTSGALYEQYF. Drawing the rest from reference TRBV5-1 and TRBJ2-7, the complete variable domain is KAGVTQTPRYLIKTRGQQVTLSCSPISGHRSVSWYQQTPGQGLQFLFEYFSETQRNKGNFPGRFSGRQFSNSRSEMNVSTLELGDSALYLCASSLGFRTGTSGALYEQYFGPGTRLTVT.

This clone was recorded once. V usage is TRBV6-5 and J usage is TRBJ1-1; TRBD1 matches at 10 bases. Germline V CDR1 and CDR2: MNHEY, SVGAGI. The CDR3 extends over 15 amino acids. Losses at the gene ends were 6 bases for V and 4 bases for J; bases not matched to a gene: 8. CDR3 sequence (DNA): TGTGCCAGCAGACCCGGGACAGGGGTGGCCACTGAAGCTTTCTTT. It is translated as CASRPGTGVATEAFF.

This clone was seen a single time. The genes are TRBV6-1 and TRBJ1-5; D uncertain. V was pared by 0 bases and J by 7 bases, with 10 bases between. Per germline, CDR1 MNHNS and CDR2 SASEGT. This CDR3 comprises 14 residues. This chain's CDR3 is CASSEARERQPQHF. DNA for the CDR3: TGTGCCAGCAGTGAAGCCCGGGAGCGGCAGCCCCAGCATTTT.

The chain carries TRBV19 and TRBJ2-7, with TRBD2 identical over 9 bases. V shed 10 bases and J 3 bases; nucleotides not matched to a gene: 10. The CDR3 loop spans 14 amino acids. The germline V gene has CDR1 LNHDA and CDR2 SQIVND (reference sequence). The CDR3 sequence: CATARGRENYEQYF. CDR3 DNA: TGTGCCACCGCGCGCGGGAGGGAGAACTACGAGCAGTACTTC.